Sequencing of this T cell receptor beta chain was carried out in a study of CXCR3-negative and CXCR3-positive naive CD8 T cells. Per germline, CDR1 SGDLS and CDR2 YYNGEE. The CDR3 runs to 16 residues. 5' RACE with UMI labels generated the TRB cDNA libraries. Following a re-call of the 5' RACE reads, TCRdb has one entry per CDR3 protein and lacks DNA. The sample totals some 41,000 distinct CDR3 sequences. The source of this sequence is a human donor in good health. Some clones in this sample may be carry-over from other donors' samples. The chain couples TRBV9 to TRBJ1-1. The sample consisted of naive CXCR3- CD8+ T cells from blood. Subset noted: CD45RO-CCR7+CD27+CD95- naive CD8+ T cells lacking CXCR3 (TNR3-). CDR3 protein: CASSARTEVMNTEAFF.